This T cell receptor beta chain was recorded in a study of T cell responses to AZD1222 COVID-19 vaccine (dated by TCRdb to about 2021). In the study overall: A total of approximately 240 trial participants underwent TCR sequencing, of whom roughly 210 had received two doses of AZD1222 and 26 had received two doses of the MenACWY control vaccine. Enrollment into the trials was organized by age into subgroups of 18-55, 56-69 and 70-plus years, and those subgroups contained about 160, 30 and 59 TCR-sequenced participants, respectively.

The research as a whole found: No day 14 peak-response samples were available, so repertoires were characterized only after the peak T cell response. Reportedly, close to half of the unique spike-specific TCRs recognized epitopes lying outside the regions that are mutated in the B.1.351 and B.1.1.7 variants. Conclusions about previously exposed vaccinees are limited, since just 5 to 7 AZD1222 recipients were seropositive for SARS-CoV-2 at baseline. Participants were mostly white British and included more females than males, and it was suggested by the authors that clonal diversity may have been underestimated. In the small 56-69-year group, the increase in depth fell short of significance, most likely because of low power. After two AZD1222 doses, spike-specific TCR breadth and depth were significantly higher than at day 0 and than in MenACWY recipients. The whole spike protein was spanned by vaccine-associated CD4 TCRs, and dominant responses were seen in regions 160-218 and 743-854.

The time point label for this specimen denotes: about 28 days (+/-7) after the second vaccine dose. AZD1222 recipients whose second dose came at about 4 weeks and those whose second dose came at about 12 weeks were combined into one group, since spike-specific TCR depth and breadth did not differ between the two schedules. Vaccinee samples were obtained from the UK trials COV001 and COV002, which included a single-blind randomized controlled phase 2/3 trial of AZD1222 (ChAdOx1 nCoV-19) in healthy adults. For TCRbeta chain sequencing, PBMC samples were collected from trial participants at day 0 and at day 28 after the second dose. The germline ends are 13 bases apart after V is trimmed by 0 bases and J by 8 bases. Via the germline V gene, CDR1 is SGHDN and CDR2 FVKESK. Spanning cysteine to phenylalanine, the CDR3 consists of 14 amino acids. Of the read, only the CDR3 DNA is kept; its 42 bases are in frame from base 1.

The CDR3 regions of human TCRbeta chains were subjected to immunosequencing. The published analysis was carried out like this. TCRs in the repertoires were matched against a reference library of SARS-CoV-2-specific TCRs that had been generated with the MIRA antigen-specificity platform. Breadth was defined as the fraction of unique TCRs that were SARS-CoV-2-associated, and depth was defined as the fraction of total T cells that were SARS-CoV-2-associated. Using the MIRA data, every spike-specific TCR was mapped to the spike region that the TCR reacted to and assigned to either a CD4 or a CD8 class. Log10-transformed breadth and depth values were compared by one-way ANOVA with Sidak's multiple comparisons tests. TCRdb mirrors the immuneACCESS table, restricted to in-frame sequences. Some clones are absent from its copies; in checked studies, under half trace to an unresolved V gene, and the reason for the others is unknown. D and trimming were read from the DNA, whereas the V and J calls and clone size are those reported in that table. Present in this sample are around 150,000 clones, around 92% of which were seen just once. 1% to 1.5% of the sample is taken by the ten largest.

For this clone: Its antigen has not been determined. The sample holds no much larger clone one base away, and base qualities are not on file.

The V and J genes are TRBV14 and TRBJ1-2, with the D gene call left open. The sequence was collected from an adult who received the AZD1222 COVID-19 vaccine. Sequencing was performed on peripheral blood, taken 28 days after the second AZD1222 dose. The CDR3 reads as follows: CASSQDWSLQGYTF. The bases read TGTGCCAGCAGCCAAGATTGGTCCCTGCAAGGCTACACCTTC.